The rows below give T cell receptor beta chains drawn from one sample of a study of sequential checkpoint blockade in melanoma. Data came from immunoSEQ multiplex PCR; TCRdb stores just in-frame clones and leaves some out. The table has 15,000 to 20,000 clones, around 63% seen once. Sequenced here: CD8+ T cells sorted from blood (inferred from file names), sampled from a patient given nivolumab and ipilimumab in sequence. Source of these receptors: a human donor with melanoma. CDR3s leave out the opening cysteine and the closing phenylalanine or tryptophan. A D gene is named only where the DNA matches it firmly.

j_call	v_call	d_call	cdr3_aa
TRBJ1-5	TRBV23-1	.	ASRGSLREDQPQH
TRBJ2-1	TRBV6-5	TRBD1	ASRTRDRVHEQF
TRBJ2-2	TRBV19	.	ASSITSSTGELF
TRBJ2-2	TRBV5-1	TRBD1	ASSGWTGGTGELF
TRBJ1-1	TRBV4-1	.	ASSQVRRDPGTAEAF
TRBJ2-1	TRBV6-5	TRBD1	ASSPGTGDYNEQF
TRBJ2-3	TRBV4-2	.	ASSYSTASTDTQY
TRBJ1-2	TRBV28	TRBD1	ASSLLMGQYYGYT
TRBJ2-7	TRBV4-3	TRBD1	ASSQSVTGYYEQY
TRBJ1-3	TRBV30	TRBD1	AWRRQGNSGNTIY
TRBJ2-7	TRBV7-2	TRBD1	ASSFGTGTYEQY
TRBJ2-7	TRBV5-1	.	ASSWGEGGFRNEQY
TRBJ1-2	TRBV6-1	.	ASSELVGAGVWGYT
TRBJ2-7	TRBV5-6	TRBD1	ASSLAGQGVHEQY
TRBJ2-7	TRBV5-1	TRBD1	ASRGTGDGYEQY
TRBJ1-1	TRBV5-4	.	ASSLLQGNTEAF
TRBJ2-1	TRBV7-6	TRBD2	ASSLLGAGGSANEQF
TRBJ2-5	TRBV9	TRBD1	ASSARDRDETQY